Following are 7 T cell receptor beta chains from one sample sequenced in a study of blood T cell repertoires in COVID-19. Profiling relied on immunoSEQ multiplex PCR, and the TCRdb table lists in-frame clones only, not all of them. The sample includes 130,000 or so clones, about 89% seen only once; the top ten take around 19%. The sample taken for sequencing was peripheral blood. The receptor set was obtained from a man aged 50 to 59 with active or convalescent COVID-19.

V gene TRBV19 combines with J gene TRBJ2-1; D possibly corresponds to TRBD2 (5 bases). This CDR3 comprises 13 residues. Trimming removed 6 bases at V and 6 bases at J, with 12 bases between. Looked up from germline, CDR1 is LNHDA and CDR2 is SQIVND (reference sequence). In nucleotides, the CDR3 is TGTGCCAGTAGCCGACTAAGGGTCAATGAGCAGTTCTTC. Its translation: CASSRLRVNEQFF.

This clone came up once. The chain uses TRBV12-5 and TRBJ1-4; TRBD1 matches at 8 bases. The trim removed 4 bases at V and 4 bases at J, leaving 2 bases unmatched. The germline CDR1 and CDR2 sequences are LGHNT and FRNRAP. This CDR3 spans 14 amino acids. The CDR3 protein is CASGSGQDNEKLFF. The CDR3 DNA reads TGTGCTAGTGGTTCGGGACAGGATAATGAAAAACTGTTTTTT.

This sequence joins TRBV19 and TRBJ2-7; no reliable D call. V lost 1 base to trimming and J lost 3 bases, with 13 bases between them. Germline V gene lookup returns CDR1 LNHDA and CDR2 SQIVND (reference sequence). The length of the CDR3 is 15 residues. CDR3 residues: CASSIGLSWSYEQYF. Written as DNA, the CDR3 is TGTGCCAGTAGTATAGGGCTTTCTTGGAGCTACGAGCAGTACTTC.

This chain uses TRBV9 with TRBJ1-2, with D uncertain. The germline V gene encodes CDR1 SGDLS and CDR2 YYNGEE. V lost 6 bases, J lost 2 bases, and 17 bases lay in between. The CDR3 has 15 residues. The CDR3 nucleotides read TGTGCCAGCACCCTTGTGGCAGAAACAAACTATGGCTACACCTTC. Its translation: CASTLVAETNYGYTF.

The CDR3 reads CATSRRRGRGDTGELFF. The CDR3 coding sequence is TGTGCCACCAGCAGGCGGAGGGGGCGGGGGGACACCGGGGAGCTGTTTTTT. This rearrangement joins TRBV15 to TRBJ2-2; possibly TRBD2 for D (8 bases). Germline lookup yields CDR1 LNHNV and CDR2 YYDKDF (reference sequence). Deletions cut 3 bases from V and 3 bases from J, with 17 bases between. The length of the CDR3 is 17 residues.

This clone was seen a few times. The CDR3, as DNA: TGCGCCAGCAGTGTAACCCGGGGGGAGACCCAGTACTTC. Its translation is CASSVTRGETQYF. The chain combines TRBV10-2 with TRBJ2-5, with D tentatively TRBD2 (6 bases). Between the trimmed V and J ends, which lost 4 bases and 5 bases, there was a span of 11 bases. The CDR3 has 13 amino acids. Germline assignment: CDR1 WSHSY and CDR2 SAAADI.

The chain recombines TRBV4-2 with TRBJ2-3; 12 nucleotides match TRBD2. The CDR3 consists of 16 residues. Losses at the gene ends were 5 bases for V and 2 bases for J; bases not matched to a gene: 5. The germline gives CDR1 LGHNA, CDR2 YNFKEQ. Written as DNA, the CDR3 is TGTGCCAGCAGCGGAAGACTAGCGGGGGACACAGATACGCAGTATTTT. Translation: CASSGRLAGDTDTQYF.